These 13 T cell receptor beta chains came from one sample sequenced in a study of T cells after posttransplantation cyclophosphamide. A marrow graft followed busulfan-fludarabine conditioning, with cyclophosphamide on days +3 and +4. Profiled with immunoSEQ multiplex PCR; TCRdb holds only in-frame clones, not every one. Singletons are absent from the sample, which has 20,000 to 25,000 clones. The specimen comprised PBMCs, sampled after allogeneic stem cell transplant with posttransplant cyclophosphamide. The receptors were gathered from a young adult male patient who received an allogeneic stem cell transplant from a related donor, was CMV-positive, and had no GVHD. Some T cells could come from the graft donor.

This clone came up many times. V gene TRBV19 combines with J gene TRBJ1-2; D is perhaps TRBD1 (6 bases). CDR1 and CDR2 from the germline V gene are LNHDA and SQIVND (reference sequence). The CDR3 totals 13 residues. The germline V and J ends were trimmed by 8 bases and 5 bases, with 15 bases remaining between them. The CDR3 loop reads CASRDTLGYGYTF. Here the CDR3 DNA reads TGTGCCAGTCGGGACACCTTGGGGTATGGCTACACCTTC.

This clone has at least ten counts. The V call is TRBV11-2, the J call TRBJ2-5; tentative D call: TRBD2 (7 bases). The germline V and J ends were trimmed by 5 bases and 3 bases, with 13 bases remaining between them. The germline V gene has CDR1 SGHAT and CDR2 FQNNGV. The CDR3 has 14 residues. The CDR3 nucleotides are TGTGCCAGCAGCGACGAAGGGGGGGAAGAGACCCAGTACTTC. Translated, it gives CASSDEGGEETQYF.

A few counts support this clone. This rearrangement joins TRBV28 to TRBJ2-3; 8 bases line up with TRBD2. Germline CDR1 and CDR2: MDHEN and SYDVKM. The CDR3 is made up of 15 amino acids. After removal of 8 bases from V and 0 bases from J, the junction contained 7 bases not matched to a gene. As DNA, the CDR3 is TGTGCCAGCTTATACGGGGGGGAGAGCACAGATACGCAGTATTTT. Translation: CASLYGGESTDTQYF.

This clone was counted ten times or more. This chain uses TRBV4-3 with TRBJ2-4; 7 bases are a match to TRBD2. The CDR3 is 16 residues long. Germline V gene sequence: CDR1 LGHNA, CDR2 YSLEER. V trimming: 1 base; J trimming: 0 bases; junction bases outside the gene matches: 3. In nucleotides, the CDR3 is TGCGCCAGCAGCCAAGTGGGCGGGAGAGCCAAAAACATTCAGTACTTC. Residues: CASSQVGGRAKNIQYF.

This clone was counted ten times or more. The chain joins TRBV15 to TRBJ1-2, with D perhaps matching TRBD1 (6 bases). CDR3 length: 14 residues. Germline V gives CDR1 LNHNV, CDR2 YYDKDF (reference sequence). The V end lost 0 bases, the J end lost 6 bases, and 11 bases lay between the germline ends. CDR3 sequence (DNA): TGTGCCACCAGCAGAGATCTGGGGGCCCATGGCTACACCTTC. This sequence encodes CATSRDLGAHGYTF.

This clone appeared many times. The V call is TRBV7-9, the J call TRBJ2-2, with TRBD2 identical over 13 bases. Germline trimming cut 8 bases from V and 2 bases from J; bases unmatched to any gene: 14. Looked up from germline, CDR1 is SEHNR and CDR2 is FQNEAQ (reference sequence). CDR3 length: 19 amino acids. The CDR3 region is CASDFGGTSGASNTGELFF. The CDR3, as DNA: TGTGCCAGCGACTTCGGGGGGACTAGCGGGGCGTCCAACACCGGGGAGCTGTTTTTT.

Ten or more counts support this clone. A much larger clone sits a single nucleotide away, making a read error possible. Other nucleotide sequences in the sample specify the same CDR3. This chain links TRBV27 with TRBJ1-1; tentatively, D is TRBD1 (6 bases). The CDR3 spans 15 residues. Germline values: CDR1 MNHEY, CDR2 SMNVEV (reference sequence). Deletions cut 5 bases from V and 4 bases from J, with 17 bases between. In DNA form, the CDR3 reads TGTGCCAGCAGTCTGGGGGGGGGCGGGAGCACTGAAGCTTTCTTT. Amino acids: CASSLGGGGSTEAFF.

Many counts were recorded for this clone. CDR3 protein: CASSLATDSQTYEQYF. The CDR3 nucleotides are TGTGCCAGCAGCTTGGCCACGGACAGCCAAACCTACGAGCAGTACTTC. The chain combines TRBV5-6 with TRBJ2-7; D might be TRBD1 (6 bases). Germline CDR1 reads SGHDT; CDR2 reads YYEEEE. This CDR3 is 16 amino acids long. V gave up 0 bases and J gave up 2 bases, with 15 bases separating them.

This clone was counted at least ten times. The chain joins TRBV7-9 to TRBJ2-2; 7 bases line up with TRBD1. The V gene's germline CDR1 is SEHNR and CDR2 FQNEAQ (reference sequence). CDR3 length equals 16 residues. Unmatched junction bases numbered 8, after V lost 2 bases and J lost 5 bases. The DNA of the CDR3 is TGTGCCAGCAGCTTAATGACAGGGCACTTTACCGGGGAGCTGTTTTTT. It is translated as CASSLMTGHFTGELFF.

This clone was seen only a few times. V usage is TRBV5-1 and J usage is TRBJ2-5; possibly TRBD2 for D (5 bases). The J call may be incorrect, as the DNA end agrees better with TRBJ2-7. Germline CDR1 and CDR2: SGHRS and YFSETQ. The CDR3 loop spans 13 amino acids. The CDR3 loop reads CASSLVRGNEQYF. Written as DNA, the CDR3 is TGCGCCAGCAGCTTGGTACGAGGGAACGAGCAGTACTTC.

This clone was counted many times. The chain couples TRBV19 to TRBJ2-3; 7 bases line up with TRBD1. V was clipped by 1 base and J by 4 bases; unmatched bases: 11. Germline V lookup: CDR1 LNHDA, CDR2 SQIVND (reference sequence). The CDR3 is 17 amino acids. CDR3 amino acids: CASSIAGYRGLPDTQYF. For the CDR3, the DNA is TGTGCCAGTAGTATAGCGGGGTACAGGGGTTTACCAGATACGCAGTATTTT.

This clone was seen at least ten times. The rearrangement uses TRBV5-1 and TRBJ2-3, with D possibly TRBD2 on 6 matching bases. CDR1 and CDR2 from the germline V gene are SGHRS and YFSETQ. The V and J ends lost 7 bases and 0 bases respectively, with 15 bases between them. The length of the CDR3 is 15 residues. CDR3 in DNA: TGCGCCAGCTTTCGGGGACTCTCTAGCACAGATACGCAGTATTTT. The encoded protein is CASFRGLSSTDTQYF.

This clone was seen a few times. The rearrangement uses TRBV27 and TRBJ1-2; D not certain. The CDR3 covers 13 residues. Trimming cost V 0 bases and J 6 bases, with 8 bases left between them. Per the germline V gene, CDR1 is MNHEY and CDR2 is SMNVEV (reference sequence). CDR3 protein: CASSLSRDNGYTF. The CDR3 DNA reads as TGTGCCAGCAGTTTATCGAGGGATAATGGCTACACCTTC.